These T cell receptor beta chains were read from a single sample in a study of blood T cell repertoires in COVID-19. Generated by immunoSEQ multiplex PCR, the TCRdb table keeps only in-frame clones and is missing some. The data hold about 43,000 clones, with 87% observed a single time. Sequencing used peripheral blood. These receptors were taken from a human donor in a cohort sampled during active COVID-19. CDR3s include the opening cysteine and the closing phenylalanine or tryptophan. A D gene is named only where the DNA matches it firmly. The size field is filled for only some rows; it gives once, few, many or a size class.

>11|.|TRBJ2-7|TRBV6-2/TRBV6-3|.
TGTGCCAGCAGTTACCGGTACGAGCAGTACTTC
CASSYRYEQYF
>17|TRBD1|TRBJ2-6|TRBV24-1|.
TGTGCCACCAGTGGCCGGGACAGGGCCTCTGGGGCCAACGTCCTGACTTTC
CATSGRDRASGANVLTF
>15|TRBD1|TRBJ1-2|TRBV24-1|.
TGTGCCACCAGTGTTCCGGGACAGGGCAACTATGGCTACACCTTC
CATSVPGQGNYGYTF
>14|.|TRBJ1-5|TRBV6-5|.
TGTGCCAGCACCGGAGAATATAGCAATCAGCCCCAGCATTTT
CASTGEYSNQPQHF
>14|.|TRBJ1-5|TRBV28|.
TGTGCCAGCAGACGACACAGGGATAATCAGCCCCAGCATTTT
CASRRHRDNQPQHF
>15|TRBD1|TRBJ1-6|TRBV7-9|few
TGTGCCAGCAGCTTAGGGGACAGGGGTAATTCACCCCTCCACTTT
CASSLGDRGNSPLHF
>12|.|TRBJ1-2|TRBV6-5|.
TGTGCCAGCAGAGGGACAAGTCAAGGCTACACCTTC
CASRGTSQGYTF
>15|TRBD1|TRBJ2-7|TRBV7-8|.
TGTGCCAGCAGCCCACGGGACAGCTTGGTCTACGAGCAGTACTTC
CASSPRDSLVYEQYF
>12|.|TRBJ2-3|TRBV11-3|.
TGTGCCAGCAGCTTAGATTCGGATACGCAGTATTTT
CASSLDSDTQYF
>15|TRBD2|TRBJ2-7|TRBV27|few
TGTGCCAGCAGTTCTCTACTAGCGGGATTATACGAGCAGTACTTC
CASSSLLAGLYEQYF
>16|TRBD2|TRBJ2-1|TRBV9|.
TGTGCCAGCAGCACACGACTAGCGGGAGGGGACAATGAGCAGTTCTTC
CASSTRLAGGDNEQFF
>12|.|TRBJ2-7|TRBV29-1|.
TGCAGCGTTGAAGACAGTTTCTACGAGCAGTACTTC
CSVEDSFYEQYF
>13|.|TRBJ1-1|TRBV30|.
TGTGCCTGGAGAGTCGGCCTCGGGACTGAAGCTTTCTTT
CAWRVGLGTEAFF
>16|TRBD2|TRBJ2-1|TRBV7-8|.
TGTGCCAGCAGCCACCTAGCGGGAGCTCCCTACAATGAGCAGTTCTTC
CASSHLAGAPYNEQFF
>16|.|TRBJ2-3|TRBV3-1/TRBV3-2|.
TGTGCCAGCAGCTCCCGGTATAGCCACAAAGGCGATACGCAGTATTTT
CASSSRYSHKGDTQYF
>17|TRBD2|TRBJ2-3|TRBV11-3|.
TGTGCCAGCAGCCTCAGAGTAGCGGGAGGGCTTTCAGATACGCAGTATTTT
CASSLRVAGGLSDTQYF
>16|.|TRBJ2-7|TRBV5-1|.
TGCGCCAGCAGCCTCGATTCGACAGGAACCTCCTACGAGCAGTACTTC
CASSLDSTGTSYEQYF
>15|.|TRBJ2-4|TRBV19|.
TGTGCCAGTAGACTCTTTGCGGGAGCCAAAAACATTCAGTACTTC
CASRLFAGAKNIQYF
>16|TRBD1|TRBJ2-7|TRBV28|.
TGTGCCAGCAGTGCTCGACCGGGACAGGGATCCTACGAGCAGTACTTC
CASSARPGQGSYEQYF
>16|.|TRBJ1-5|TRBV7-8|.
TGTGCCAGCAGCTTAGCGTCATCAGGGGTGGGTCAGCCCCAGCATTTT
CASSLASSGVGQPQHF
>15|.|TRBJ1-5|TRBV28|once
TGTGCCAGCCTACTCATCGGGGGGCGGCATCAGCCCCAGCATTTT
CASLLIGGRHQPQHF
>11|TRBD2|TRBJ2-7|TRBV7-9|.
TGTGCCAGCAGGAGCGGGAGGGAGAAGTACTTC
CASRSGREKYF
>14|.|TRBJ2-3|TRBV5-4|.
TGTGCCAGCAGCTTGGGCAGGCAGGCAGATACGCAGTATTTT
CASSLGRQADTQYF
>14|TRBD2|TRBJ2-7|TRBV18|.
TGTGCCAGCTCACCGGTAGCGGGAGAGGTCGAGCAGTACTTC
CASSPVAGEVEQYF
>15|TRBD1|TRBJ1-4|TRBV7-9|.
TGTGCCAGCAGCTTGGGGGACAGGGCGGGTGAAAAACTGTTTTTT
CASSLGDRAGEKLFF
>14|.|TRBJ1-2|TRBV14|.
TGTGCCAGCAGCCAAGTCTGGGAGAGATCGGGCTACACCTTC
CASSQVWERSGYTF
>14|.|TRBJ2-7|TRBV6-6|once
TGTGCCAGCAGTTACTCCGGGTCCACCTACGAGCAGTACTTC
CASSYSGSTYEQYF
>16|TRBD1|TRBJ2-2|TRBV3-1/TRBV3-2|few
TGTGCCAGCAGCTCCCGGACAGGGTCCCTCACCGGGGAGCTGTTTTTT
CASSSRTGSLTGELFF
>13|.|TRBJ2-7|TRBV6-5|.
TGTGCCAGCAGTTTCTTACAGGGCCACGAGCAGTACTTC
CASSFLQGHEQYF
>14|.|TRBJ2-7|TRBV6-2/TRBV6-3|once
TGTGCCAGCAGTTACTTTCAGATCTCCTACGAGCAGTACTTC
CASSYFQISYEQYF
>13|TRBD1|TRBJ2-7|TRBV29-1|.
TGCAGCGTTACCCGGGACAGGGGTAGAGAGCAGTACTTC
CSVTRDRGREQYF
>14|.|TRBJ1-1|TRBV5-1|.
TGCGCCAGCAGCCCCGGCGGGGTAAACACTGAAGCTTTCTTT
CASSPGGVNTEAFF
>16|TRBD2|TRBJ2-5|TRBV7-8|.
TGTGCCAGCAGCTTAGGGCGTCTAGCGGGAGGAGAGACCCAGTACTTC
CASSLGRLAGGETQYF
>15|.|TRBJ2-3|TRBV29-1|once
TGCAGCGTTGAAGCCAGGGGTGTGAACACAGATACGCAGTATTTT
CSVEARGVNTDTQYF
>18|TRBD2|TRBJ2-1|TRBV28|.
TGTGCCAGCAGTTTTATGATGATTGGGACTAGCTGGCACAATGAGCAGTTCTTC
CASSFMMIGTSWHNEQFF
>14|.|TRBJ2-7|TRBV11-3|once
TGTGCCAGCAGCTTAACAGGCAGCTCCTACGAGCAGTACTTC
CASSLTGSSYEQYF
>16|TRBD1|TRBJ2-2|TRBV11-2|.
TGTGCCAGCAGCTTTATCAGGGGGCGTAGCGCCGGGGAGCTGTTTTTT
CASSFIRGRSAGELFF
>15|.|TRBJ1-5|TRBV7-2|once
TGTGCCAGCAGCTTAGTAGGGGGTAGCAATCAGCCCCAGCATTTT
CASSLVGGSNQPQHF
>16|TRBD2|TRBJ2-1|TRBV5-1|.
TGCGCCAGCAGCTCGTCCGGGACTAGCAGATACAATGAGCAGTTCTTC
CASSSSGTSRYNEQFF
>14|TRBD2|TRBJ2-7|TRBV11-2|.
TGTGCCAGCAGCTTCGGGGGGAACGTCTACGAGCAGTACTTC
CASSFGGNVYEQYF
>16|.|TRBJ2-3|TRBV7-8|.
TGTGCCAGTCGACTGCGGGGGAGAGGGGGGGCGGATACGCAGTATTTT
CASRLRGRGGADTQYF
>14|.|TRBJ1-4|TRBV6-5|.
TGTGCCAGCTGGTATACAGGTGGGGCTGAAAAACTGTTTTTT
CASWYTGGAEKLFF
>15|TRBD1|TRBJ2-7|TRBV2|.
TGTGCCAGCACTCGGGACAGGGGGATTTCCTACGAGCAGTACTTC
CASTRDRGISYEQYF
>14|.|TRBJ1-1|TRBV18|.
TGTGCCAGCTCACCACGGCAGGCGAACACTGAAGCTTTCTTT
CASSPRQANTEAFF
>21|TRBD2|TRBJ2-2|TRBV27|.
TGTGCCAGCAGTTCCCGTTCCGGACTAGCGGGGGGGGAGGTACGAACCGGGGAGCTGTTTTTT
CASSSRSGLAGGEVRTGELFF
>15|TRBD1|TRBJ2-2|TRBV2|.
TGTGCCAGCAGCCCCTTGGGACAGGGGGTCGGGGAGCTGTTTTTT
CASSPLGQGVGELFF
>17|.|TRBJ1-4|TRBV18|.
TGTGCCAGCTCCCAACCACCGGGGGAAGGCTTGAATGAAAAACTGTTTTTT
CASSQPPGEGLNEKLFF
>13|.|TRBJ2-7|TRBV12-3/TRBV12-4|few
TGTGCCAGCACTTCGGACGGGGAGTACGAGCAGTACTTC
CASTSDGEYEQYF
>10|.|TRBJ1-2|TRBV11-2|.
TGTGCCAGCAGCCCCGGGGGCTACACCTTC
CASSPGGYTF
>16|TRBD2|TRBJ2-3|TRBV28|.
TGTGCCAGCACTCTCCCAGCGGGAGCTGCAACAGATACGCAGTATTTT
CASTLPAGAATDTQYF
>16|.|TRBJ2-3|TRBV24-1|.
TGTGCCACCAGTGCAAAGACTGTATTAGGCACAGATACGCAGTATTTT
CATSAKTVLGTDTQYF
>16|.|TRBJ2-2|TRBV27|once
TGTGCCAGCAGTTACATCGGGACAACTAACACCGGGGAGCTGTTTTTT
CASSYIGTTNTGELFF
>12|.|TRBJ2-5|TRBV25-1|once
TGTGCCAGCAGGCCGGGGGGCGAGACCCAGTACTTC
CASRPGGETQYF
>14|TRBD1|TRBJ2-7|TRBV15|.
TGTGCCACCAGCAGAAGGGACAGAAGCTACGAGCAGTACTTC
CATSRRDRSYEQYF
>15|.|TRBJ2-4|TRBV5-1|.
TGCGCCAGCAGCTTGGTTGCAGGGGGGAAAAACATTCAGTACTTC
CASSLVAGGKNIQYF
>17|TRBD2|TRBJ2-1|TRBV24-1|.
TGTGCCACCAGTGATTCCCCTAGCGGGAGTTCCTACAATGAGCAGTTCTTC
CATSDSPSGSSYNEQFF
>16|TRBD2|TRBJ2-1|TRBV24-1|.
TGTGCCACCAGTGATTTTCTAGCGGGAGGGCCAAATGAGCAGTTCTTC
CATSDFLAGGPNEQFF
>15|TRBD1|TRBJ2-3|TRBV18|.
TGTGCCAGCTCACAGGTTCCAGGGGGCATGGATACGCAGTATTTT
CASSQVPGGMDTQYF
>15|.|TRBJ1-1|TRBV7-8|.
TGTGCCAGCAGCTTAACGCAGGGGTTTGGGACTGAAGCTTTCTTT
CASSLTQGFGTEAFF
>14|TRBD2|TRBJ2-7|TRBV6-6|.
TGTGCCAGCACCCTAACTAGCGGGGGCTACGAGCAGTACTTC
CASTLTSGGYEQYF